The 12 T cell receptor beta chains below were found in one sample sequenced in a study of blood T cell repertoires in COVID-19. Sequenced by immunoSEQ multiplex PCR; TCRdb stores in-frame clones only, minus some. The table has about 75,000 clones, about 88% seen once. The sample consisted of peripheral blood. All receptors come from a human donor in a cohort sampled during active COVID-19.

The chain couples TRBV19 to TRBJ1-5; perhaps TRBD1 as D (5 bases). V was clipped by 5 bases and J by 8 bases, with 16 bases between them. The germline V gene encodes CDR1 LNHDA and CDR2 SQIVND (reference sequence). This CDR3 contains 14 residues. The CDR3 region has the DNA TGTGCCAGTAGTTTGACAGTTAATCGAGAGCCCCAGCATTTT. Translated, it gives CASSLTVNREPQHF.

CDR3 residues: CASSREGAPAGANVLTF. The DNA of the CDR3 is TGCGCCAGCAGCCGGGAGGGGGCCCCTGCTGGGGCCAACGTCCTGACTTTC. The V call is TRBV5-1, the J call TRBJ2-6; D perhaps matches TRBD2 (8 bases). The CDR3 extends over 17 amino acids. Germline V lookup: CDR1 SGHRS, CDR2 YFSETQ. Trimming took off 4 bases at V and 2 bases at J, with 16 bases between the two ends.

This chain links TRBV5-4 with TRBJ2-4; no clear D gene. CDR1 is SGHNT, CDR2 YYREEE, per germline (reference sequence). This CDR3 contains 15 residues. The germline V and J ends were trimmed by 0 bases and 0 bases, with 7 bases remaining between them. The CDR3 bases are TGTGCCAGCAGCTTGGGTCCCGTAGCCAAAAACATTCAGTACTTC. Residues: CASSLGPVAKNIQYF.

The chain employs TRBV11-3 and TRBJ2-1; tentative D call: TRBD2 (5 bases). The V end lost 1 base, the J end lost 5 bases, and 12 bases lay between the germline ends. Germline loops: CDR1 SGHNT, CDR2 YENEEA. This CDR3 is built from 15 residues. The CDR3 sequence: CASSLAGNRNNEQFF. CDR3 DNA sequence: TGTGCCAGCAGCTTAGCGGGGAATAGGAACAATGAGCAGTTCTTC. The variable domain in full, with the rest retrieved from reference TRBV11-3 and TRBJ2-1, is EAGVVQSPRYKIIEKKQPVAFWCNPISGHNTLYWYLQNLGQGPELLIRYENEEAVDDSQLPKDRFSAERLKGVDSTLKIQPAELGDSAVYLCASSLAGNRNNEQFFGPGTRLTVL.

The rearrangement uses TRBV19 and TRBJ2-2, with D possibly TRBD2 on 5 matching bases. V shed 4 bases and J shed 2 bases, with 11 bases lying between them. Germline V CDR1 and CDR2: LNHDA, SQIVND (reference sequence). The CDR3 extends over 15 amino acids. The CDR3 bases are TGTGCCAGTAGTACGAGTGCGGGTAACACCGGGGAGCTGTTTTTT. This sequence encodes CASSTSAGNTGELFF.

This rearrangement joins TRBV4-1 to TRBJ1-5; D unclear. Germline values: CDR1 MGHRA, CDR2 YSYEKL. Trimming removed 0 bases at V and 1 base at J, with 16 bases between. This CDR3 region has 18 residues. CDR3 in amino acids: CASSQEVAERASNQPQHF. The CDR3 DNA follows: TGCGCCAGCAGCCAAGAAGTAGCGGAAAGGGCGAGCAATCAGCCCCAGCATTTT.

V gene TRBV7-6 combines with J gene TRBJ2-7, with D perhaps TRBD2 (5 bases). V was clipped by 1 base and J by 4 bases, with 14 bases between them. This CDR3 is built from 15 residues. Germline lookup yields CDR1 SGHVS and CDR2 FNYEAQ. CDR3 bases: TGTGCCAGCAGCTTAGAGTCCGGGAAGCGGTACGAGCAGTACTTC. This codes for CASSLESGKRYEQYF.

The chain uses TRBV6-2 or TRBV6-3 and TRBJ1-1; D is ambiguous. From germline, CDR1 is MNHEY and CDR2 SVGEGT. V shed 5 bases and J shed 3 bases, with 16 bases lying between them. The CDR3 contains 15 residues. The CDR3 loop is CASSTAPGVHTEAFF. The CDR3 DNA is TGTGCCAGCAGTACCGCTCCCGGGGTCCACACTGAAGCTTTCTTT.

The gene calls are TRBV5-4 and TRBJ1-5; no reliable D call. The V and J ends lost 4 bases and 0 bases respectively, with 11 bases between them. The CDR3 is 15 residues long. Germline loops: CDR1 SGHNT, CDR2 YYREEE (reference sequence). CDR3 amino acids: CASSEDGNSNQPQHF. The CDR3 nucleotides read TGTGCCAGCAGCGAGGACGGGAATAGCAATCAGCCCCAGCATTTT. The full variable domain, rest sourced from reference TRBV5-4 and TRBJ1-5, is ETGVTQSPTHLIKTRGQQVTLRCSSQSGHNTVSWYQQALGQGPQFIFQYYREEENGRGNFPPRFSGLQFPNYSSELNVNALELDDSALYLCASSEDGNSNQPQHFGDGTRLSIL.

The chain joins TRBV12-5 to TRBJ2-3, with D possibly TRBD1 on 6 matching bases. This CDR3 contains 18 residues. Germline V lookup: CDR1 LGHNT, CDR2 FRNRAP. Trimming removed 2 bases at V and 5 bases at J, with 23 bases between. The CDR3 nucleotides are TGTGCTAGTGGTTTGCCTCCCTCCAGGCCAGGGGCAGGAGATACGCAGTATTTT. It yields the protein CASGLPPSRPGAGDTQYF.

This chain links TRBV3-1 (or the pseudogene TRBV3-2) with TRBJ1-2, with D uncertain. The ends were cut back, 1 base at V and 6 bases at J, with 3 bases in the middle. The germline V gene encodes CDR1 LGHDT and CDR2 YNNKEL (reference sequence). This CDR3 spans 11 amino acids. The CDR3 DNA reads as TGTGCCAGCAGCCAAGGGCATGGCTACACCTTC. Residues: CASSQGHGYTF.

The chain uses TRBV7-2 and TRBJ2-5; the match to TRBD2 covers 10 bases. V dropped 3 bases and J dropped 1; count of bases not matched to a gene: 2. This CDR3 has 15 amino acids. Germline assignment: CDR1 SGHTA and CDR2 FQGNSA. CDR3 nucleotides: TGTGCCAGCAGCTTGACTAGCGGGTCCCAAGAGACCCAGTACTTC. Its translation: CASSLTSGSQETQYF.